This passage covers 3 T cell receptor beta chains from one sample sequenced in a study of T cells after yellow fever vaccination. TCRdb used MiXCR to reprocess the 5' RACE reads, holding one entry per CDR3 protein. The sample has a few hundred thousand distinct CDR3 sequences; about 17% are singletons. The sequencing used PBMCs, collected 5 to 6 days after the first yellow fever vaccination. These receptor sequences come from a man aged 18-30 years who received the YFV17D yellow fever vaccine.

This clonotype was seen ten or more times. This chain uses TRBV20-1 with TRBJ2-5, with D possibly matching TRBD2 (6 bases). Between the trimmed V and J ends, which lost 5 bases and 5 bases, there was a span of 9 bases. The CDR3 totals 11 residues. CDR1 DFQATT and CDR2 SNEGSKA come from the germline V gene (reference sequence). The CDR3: CSAWGEETQYF. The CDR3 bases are TGCAGTGCTTGGGGGGAGGAGACCCAGTACTTC.

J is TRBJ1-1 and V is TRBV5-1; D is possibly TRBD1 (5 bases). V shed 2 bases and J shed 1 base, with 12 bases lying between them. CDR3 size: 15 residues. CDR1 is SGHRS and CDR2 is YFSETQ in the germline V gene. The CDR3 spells CASSFGGHRNTEAFF. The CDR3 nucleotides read TGCGCCAGCAGCTTCGGCGGACATCGGAACACTGAAGCTTTCTTT.

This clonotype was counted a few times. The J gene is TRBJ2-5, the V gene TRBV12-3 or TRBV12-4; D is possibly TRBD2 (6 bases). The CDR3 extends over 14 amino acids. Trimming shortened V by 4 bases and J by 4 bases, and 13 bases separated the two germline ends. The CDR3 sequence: CASSWGLGGETQYF. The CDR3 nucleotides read TGTGCCAGCAGTTGGGGTTTGGGGGGAGAGACCCAGTACTTC.